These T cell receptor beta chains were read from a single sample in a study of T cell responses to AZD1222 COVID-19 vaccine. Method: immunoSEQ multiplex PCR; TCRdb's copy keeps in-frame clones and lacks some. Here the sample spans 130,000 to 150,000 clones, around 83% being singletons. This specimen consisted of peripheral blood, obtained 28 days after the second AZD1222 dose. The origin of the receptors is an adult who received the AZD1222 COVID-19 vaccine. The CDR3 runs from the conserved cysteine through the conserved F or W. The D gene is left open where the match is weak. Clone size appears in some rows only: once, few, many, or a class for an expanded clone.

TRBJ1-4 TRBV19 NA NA TGTGCCAGTAGTCACCCGGGGACAAAGTCGGAAAAACTGTTTTTT CASSHPGTKSEKLFF
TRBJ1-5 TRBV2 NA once TGTGCCAGCAGACTGGCGGGGGGCGCGGATCAGCCCCAGCATTTT CASRLAGGADQPQHF
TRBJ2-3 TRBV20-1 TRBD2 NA TGCAGTGCTAGTGGCCGGCTAGCGGGACGTTTAGATACGCAGTATTTT CSASGRLAGRLDTQYF
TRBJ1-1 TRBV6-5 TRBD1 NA TGTGCCAGCAGTCCGAGGACAGGGGCCATCACTGAAGCTTTCTTT CASSPRTGAITEAFF
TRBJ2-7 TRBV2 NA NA TGTGCCAGTAGCACGGCAGGCGCCTCCTACGAGCAGTACTTC CASSTAGASYEQYF
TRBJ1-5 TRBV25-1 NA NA TGTGCCAGCAGTGGCGCTCCCGGGACCGATTATAGCAATCAGCCCCAGCATTTT CASSGAPGTDYSNQPQHF
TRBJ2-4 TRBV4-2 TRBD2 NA TGTGCCAGCAGCCAAGGAATTGGCCTAGCGGGGGGCCAGCAGTACTTC CASSQGIGLAGGQQYF
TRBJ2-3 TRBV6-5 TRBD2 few TGTGCCAGCAGTTCAGCGGGGGGGGGCACAGATACGCAGTATTTT CASSSAGGGTDTQYF
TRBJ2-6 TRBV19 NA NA TGTGCCAGTACCCCGACATTTTCTGGGGCCAACGTCCTGACTTTC CASTPTFSGANVLTF
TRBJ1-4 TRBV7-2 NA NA TGTGCCAGCAGCCCACAAACTAATGAAAAACTGTTTTTT CASSPQTNEKLFF
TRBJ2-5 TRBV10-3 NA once TGTGCCACCCGGACGGACCAAGAGACCCAGTACTTC CATRTDQETQYF
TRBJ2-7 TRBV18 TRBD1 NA TGTGCCAGCTCACCACCGGGACAGGGACCCTACGAGCAGTACTTC CASSPPGQGPYEQYF
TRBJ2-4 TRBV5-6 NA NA TGTGCCAGCAGGGAAGGCGCGGGGAAAAACATTCAGTACTTC CASREGAGKNIQYF
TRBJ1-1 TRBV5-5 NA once TGTGCCAGCAGCTTGGCCGGAGGGGGGAACACTGAAGCTTTCTTT CASSLAGGGNTEAFF
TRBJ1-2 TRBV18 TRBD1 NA TGTGCCAGCTCACGTCGTCCCGGGACAGGGAAGGATGGCTACACCTTC CASSRRPGTGKDGYTF
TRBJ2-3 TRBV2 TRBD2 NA TGTGCCAGCAGAGGACTAGCGTTTACAGATACGCAGTATTTT CASRGLAFTDTQYF
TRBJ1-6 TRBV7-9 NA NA TGTGCCAGCAGCGCCGGAAGCAATTCACCCCTCCACTTT CASSAGSNSPLHF
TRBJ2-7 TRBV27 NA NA TGTGCCAGCAGTTTACGTTGGACGGTTTACGAGCAGTACTTC CASSLRWTVYEQYF
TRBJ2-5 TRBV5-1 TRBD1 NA TGCGCCAGCAGCTTGGGGACAGGGGCGGGGTCCAAGACCGAGACCCAGTACTTC CASSLGTGAGSKTETQYF
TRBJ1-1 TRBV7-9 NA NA TGTGCCAGCAGCTTAGACGTAACGTCTGAAGCTTTCTTT CASSLDVTSEAFF
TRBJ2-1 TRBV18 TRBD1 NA TGTGCCAGCTCGCCGGGACAGGGGGCTTACAATGAGCAGTTCTTC CASSPGQGAYNEQFF
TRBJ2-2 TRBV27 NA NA TGTGCCAGCAGTTTAGGGGCACGCGTGAGCACCGGGGAGCTGTTTTTT CASSLGARVSTGELFF
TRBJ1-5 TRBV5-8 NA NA TGTGCCAGCAGCCCGGGCGACAGTAGCAATCAGCCCCAGCATTTT CASSPGDSSNQPQHF
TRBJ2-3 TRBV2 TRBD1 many TGTGCCAGCAGTCTCGACAGGGGGGATACGCAGTATTTT CASSLDRGDTQYF
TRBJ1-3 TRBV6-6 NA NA TGTGCCGGAGGATACGGGTTCTCTGGAAACACCATATATTTT CAGGYGFSGNTIYF
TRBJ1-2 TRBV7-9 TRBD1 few TGTGCCAGCAGCCAGGGGGGACAGGGGAATGGCTACACCTTC CASSQGGQGNGYTF
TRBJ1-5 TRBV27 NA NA TGTGCCAGCAGTTTAGACTCTAATCAGCCCCAGCATTTT CASSLDSNQPQHF
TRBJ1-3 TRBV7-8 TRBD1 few TGTGCCAGCAGCCCCCGGGCAGGGGGCCGACCCTCTGGAAACACCATATATTTT CASSPRAGGRPSGNTIYF
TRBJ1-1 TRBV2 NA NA TGTGCCAGCAGTGACCTGAACACTGAAGCTTTCTTT CASSDLNTEAFF
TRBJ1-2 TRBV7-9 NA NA TGTGCCAGCAGCTTAGTAATGTCAGGGACCTATGGCTACACCTTC CASSLVMSGTYGYTF
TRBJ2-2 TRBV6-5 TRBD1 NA TGTGCCAGCAGAGCAGACAGGGGTAACACCGGGGAGCTGTTTTTT CASRADRGNTGELFF
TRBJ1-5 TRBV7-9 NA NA TGTGCCAGCAGCCCAAGTAGCAATCAGCCCCAGCATTTT CASSPSSNQPQHF